This T cell receptor beta chain is from a study of T cells in Graves' hyperthyroidism and ophthalmopathy. This clonotype occurred a few times. Its antigen is unknown. Germline V gives CDR1 PRHDT, CDR2 FYEKMQ (reference sequence). V was clipped by 9 bases and J by 0 bases, with 12 bases between them. The CDR3 sequence is 15 residues long. General study results and limits: In blood, most of the thyroid clonotypes expanded above 0.001 were also present.

Amplification targeted TCR beta CDR3 regions from RNA transcripts. The study used the HTBI primer set for a first-round RT-PCR of the TCR CDR3. MiXCR, applied by TCRdb to the multiplex PCR reads, yields one record per CDR3 protein. The sample carries hundreds of thousands of distinct CDR3 sequences, around 45% recorded once. Those patients with uncontrolled infection, other autoimmune disease, pregnancy or lactation were excluded. The TCR was taken from a woman between 18 and 29 years old with Graves' hyperthyroidism. The chain carries TRBV13 and TRBJ2-6; D gene uncertain. Sequencing used peripheral blood or thyroid tissue (not recorded which). For the CDR3, the DNA is TGTGCCAGTAATACTGATCGCTCTGGGGCCAACGTCCTGACTTTC. It translates to CASNTDRSGANVLTF. The variable domain in full, with the rest retrieved from reference TRBV13 and TRBJ2-6, is AAGVIQSPRHLIKEKRETATLKCYPIPRHDTVYWYQQGPGQDPQFLISFYEKMQSDKGSIPDRFSAQQFSDYHSELNMSSLELGDSALYFCASNTDRSGANVLTFGAGSRLTVL.